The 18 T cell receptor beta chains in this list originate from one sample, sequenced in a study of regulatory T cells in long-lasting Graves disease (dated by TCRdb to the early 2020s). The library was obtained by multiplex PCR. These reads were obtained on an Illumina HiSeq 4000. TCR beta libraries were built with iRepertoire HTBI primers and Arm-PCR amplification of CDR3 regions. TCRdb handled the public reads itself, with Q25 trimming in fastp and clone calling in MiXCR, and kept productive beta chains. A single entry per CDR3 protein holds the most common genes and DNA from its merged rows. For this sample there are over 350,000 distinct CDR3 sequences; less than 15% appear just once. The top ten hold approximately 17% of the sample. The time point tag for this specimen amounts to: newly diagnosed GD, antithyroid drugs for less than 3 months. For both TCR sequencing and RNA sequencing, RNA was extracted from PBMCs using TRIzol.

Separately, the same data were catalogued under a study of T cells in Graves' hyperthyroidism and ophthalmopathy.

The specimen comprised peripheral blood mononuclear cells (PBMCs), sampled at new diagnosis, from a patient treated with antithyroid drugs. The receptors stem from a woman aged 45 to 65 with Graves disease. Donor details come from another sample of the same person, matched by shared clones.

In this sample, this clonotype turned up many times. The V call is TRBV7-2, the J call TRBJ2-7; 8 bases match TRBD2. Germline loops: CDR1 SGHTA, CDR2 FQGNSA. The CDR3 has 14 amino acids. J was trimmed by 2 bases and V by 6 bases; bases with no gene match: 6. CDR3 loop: CASRPSGLAYEQYF. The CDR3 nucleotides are TGTGCCAGCAGACCTAGCGGGTTGGCCTACGAGCAGTACTTC.

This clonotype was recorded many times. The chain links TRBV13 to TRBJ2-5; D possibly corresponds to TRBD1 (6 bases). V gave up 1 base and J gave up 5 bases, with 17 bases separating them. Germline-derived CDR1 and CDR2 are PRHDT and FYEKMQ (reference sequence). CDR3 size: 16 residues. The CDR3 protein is CASSLVSSGAEETQYF. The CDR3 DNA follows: TGTGCCAGCAGCTTAGTAAGTTCAGGGGCGGAGGAGACCCAGTACTTC.

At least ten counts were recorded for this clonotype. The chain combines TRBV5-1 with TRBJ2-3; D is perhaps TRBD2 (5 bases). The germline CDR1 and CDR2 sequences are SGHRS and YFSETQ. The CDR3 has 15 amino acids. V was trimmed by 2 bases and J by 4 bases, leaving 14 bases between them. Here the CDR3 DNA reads TGCGCCAGCAGCTTTCGAGGGCTTGAGGCAGATACGCAGTATTTT. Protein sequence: CASSFRGLEADTQYF.

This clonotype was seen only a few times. CDR3 sequence reads: CSAFSSASSLAKNIQYF. The DNA of the CDR3 is TGCAGTGCTTTTTCAAGTGCCAGTTCACTAGCCAAAAACATTCAGTACTTC. This chain links TRBV20-1 with TRBJ2-4; D remains unclear. The CDR3 is 17 residues long. CDR1 and CDR2 from the germline V gene are DFQATT and SNEGSKA (reference sequence). The ends were cut back, 5 bases at V and 0 bases at J, with 20 bases in the middle.

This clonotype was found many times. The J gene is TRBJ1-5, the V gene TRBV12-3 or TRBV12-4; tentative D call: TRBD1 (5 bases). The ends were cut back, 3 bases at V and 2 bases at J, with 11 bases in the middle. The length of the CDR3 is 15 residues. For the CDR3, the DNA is TGTGCCAGCAGTTTTAGGCAAGGGGGCAATCAGCCCCAGCATTTT. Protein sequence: CASSFRQGGNQPQHF.

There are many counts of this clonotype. The CDR3 DNA is TGTGCCAGCAGCTTACGGGTGGGACTAGCGGGAGAGACCCAGTACTTC. Translated, it gives CASSLRVGLAGETQYF. This chain joins TRBV7-6 and TRBJ2-5; 12 bases agree with TRBD2. V lost 2 bases to trimming and J lost 4 bases; unmatched junction nucleotides: 5. CDR1 and CDR2 from the germline V gene are SGHVS and FNYEAQ. The CDR3 has 16 amino acids.

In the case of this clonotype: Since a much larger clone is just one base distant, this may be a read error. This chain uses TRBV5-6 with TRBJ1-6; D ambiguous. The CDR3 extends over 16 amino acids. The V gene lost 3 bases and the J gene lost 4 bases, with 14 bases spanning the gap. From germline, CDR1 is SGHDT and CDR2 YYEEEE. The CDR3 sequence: CASSYLGIGYNSPLHF. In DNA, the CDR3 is TGTGCCAGCAGCTACCTCGGGATAGGGTATAATTCACCCCTCCACTTT. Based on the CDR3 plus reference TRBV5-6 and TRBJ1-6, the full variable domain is DAGVTQSPTHLIKTRGQQVTLRCSPKSGHDTVSWYQQALGQGPQFIFQYYEEEERQRGNFPDRFSGHQFPNYSSELNVNALLLGDSALYLCASSYLGIGYNSPLHFGNGTRLTVT.

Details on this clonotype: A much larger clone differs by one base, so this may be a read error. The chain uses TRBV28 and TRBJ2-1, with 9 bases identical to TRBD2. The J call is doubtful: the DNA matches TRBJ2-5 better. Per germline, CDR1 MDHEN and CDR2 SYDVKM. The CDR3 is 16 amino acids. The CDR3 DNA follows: TGTGCCAGAAGTTTAAGGCGGGAGGGCCGGGAAGAGACCCAGTACTTC. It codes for CARSLRREGREETQYF.

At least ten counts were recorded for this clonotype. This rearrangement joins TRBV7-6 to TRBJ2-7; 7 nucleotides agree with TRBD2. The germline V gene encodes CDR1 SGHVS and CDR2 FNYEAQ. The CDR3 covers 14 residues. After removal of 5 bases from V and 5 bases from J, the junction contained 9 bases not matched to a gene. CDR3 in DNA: TGTGCCAGCAGCAGTCGAGGCGGGAGTCACGAGCAGTACTTC. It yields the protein CASSSRGGSHEQYF.

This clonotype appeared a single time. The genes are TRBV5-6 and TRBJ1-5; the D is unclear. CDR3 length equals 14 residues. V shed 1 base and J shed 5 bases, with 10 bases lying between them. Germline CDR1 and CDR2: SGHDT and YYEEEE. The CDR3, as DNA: TGTGCCAGCAGCTTGAATGGAGACTATCAGCCCCAGCATTTT. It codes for CASSLNGDYQPQHF.

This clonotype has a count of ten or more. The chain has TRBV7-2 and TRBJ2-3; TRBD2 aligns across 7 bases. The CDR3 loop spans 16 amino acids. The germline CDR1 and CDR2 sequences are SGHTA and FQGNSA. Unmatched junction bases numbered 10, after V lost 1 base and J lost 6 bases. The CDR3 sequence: CASSLGSAGEVDTQYF. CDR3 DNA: TGTGCCAGCAGCTTAGGGTCGGCGGGAGAGGTGGATACGCAGTATTTT. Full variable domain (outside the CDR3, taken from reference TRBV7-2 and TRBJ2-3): GAGVSQSPSNKVTEKGKDVELRCDPISGHTALYWYRQSLGQGLEFLIYFQGNSAPDKSGLPSDRFSAERTGGSVSTLTIQRTQQEDSAVYLCASSLGSAGEVDTQYFGPGTRLTVL.

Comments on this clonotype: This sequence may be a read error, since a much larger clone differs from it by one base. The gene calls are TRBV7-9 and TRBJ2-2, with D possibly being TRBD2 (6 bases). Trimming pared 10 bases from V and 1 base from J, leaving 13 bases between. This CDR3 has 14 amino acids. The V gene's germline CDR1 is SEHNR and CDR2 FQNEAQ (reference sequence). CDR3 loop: CANRRSGNTGELFF. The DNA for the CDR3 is TGTGCCAACAGACGTAGCGGGAACACCGGGGAGCTGTTTTTT.

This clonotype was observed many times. The CDR3 loop reads CASSLDRERKQYF. The CDR3 nucleotides read TGTGCCAGCAGCTTAGACAGGGAGAGAAAGCAGTACTTC. This chain joins TRBV7-9 and TRBJ2-7; D may be TRBD1 (6 bases). This CDR3 has 13 amino acids. V was cut by 1 base and J by 8 bases, with 12 bases left in between. Germline CDR1 reads SEHNR; CDR2 reads FQNEAQ (reference sequence).

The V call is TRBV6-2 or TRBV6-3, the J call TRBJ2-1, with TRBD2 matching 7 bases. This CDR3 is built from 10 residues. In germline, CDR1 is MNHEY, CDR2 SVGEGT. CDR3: CVIGRKWQFF. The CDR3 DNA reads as TGTGTAATCGGGAGGAAGTGGCAGTTCTTC.

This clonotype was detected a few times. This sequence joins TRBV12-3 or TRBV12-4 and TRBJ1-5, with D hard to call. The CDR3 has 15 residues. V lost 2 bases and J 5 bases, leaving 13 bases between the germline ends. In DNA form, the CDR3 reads TGTGCCAGCAGTTTATCGGACGGAACGTATCAGCCCCAGCATTTT. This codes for CASSLSDGTYQPQHF.

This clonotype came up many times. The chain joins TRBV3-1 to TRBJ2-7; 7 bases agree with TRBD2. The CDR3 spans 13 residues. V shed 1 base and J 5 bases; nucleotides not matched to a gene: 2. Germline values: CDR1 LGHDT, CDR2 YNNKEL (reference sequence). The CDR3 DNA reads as TGTGCCAGCAGCCAAGCGGGAGGTCACGAGCAGTACTTC. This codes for CASSQAGGHEQYF.

The CDR3 loop is CASSLVGREDEQYF. For the CDR3, the DNA is TGTGCCAGCAGCTTGGTCGGGAGGGAAGACGAGCAGTACTTC. The chain combines TRBV7-9 with TRBJ2-7; 8 bases are a match to TRBD2. CDR1 SEHNR and CDR2 FQNEAQ come from the germline V gene (reference sequence). CDR3 length equals 14 residues. J was trimmed by 5 bases and V by 3 bases; bases with no gene match: 6.

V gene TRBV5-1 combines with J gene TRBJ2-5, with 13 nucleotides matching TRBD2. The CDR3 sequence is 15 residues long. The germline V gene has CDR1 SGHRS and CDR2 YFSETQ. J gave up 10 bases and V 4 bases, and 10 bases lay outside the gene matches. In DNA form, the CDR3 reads TGCGCCAGCAGCCCAGGACTAGCGGGGGAGGGCGACCAGTACTTC. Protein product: CASSPGLAGEGDQYF.